The source of this T cell receptor beta chain is a study of T cell responses to AZD1222 COVID-19 vaccine. Study-level points and caveats: Scientists sampled the repertoires only once the peak T cell response had passed. White British ancestry dominated among donors, who included more females, and clonal diversity was possibly underestimated. Just a handful of AZD1222 recipients tested seropositive at baseline.

Of note for this clone: Its matching antigen is unknown.

The data were produced by immunoSEQ multiplex PCR, yet TCRdb's version contains in-frame clones alone and is incomplete. This table holds about 140,000 clones, about nine tenths found once. The CDR3 contains 13 residues. Trimming cost V 5 bases and J 4 bases, with 9 bases left between them. Germline V gives CDR1 MNHEY, CDR2 SMNVEV (reference sequence). Sample: peripheral blood, taken on day 0 of AZD1222 vaccination. This chain joins TRBV27 and TRBJ2-1; tentative D call: TRBD1 (5 bases). The receptor was derived from an adult in good health. The CDR3 sequence is CASSLRQYNEQFF. The CDR3 nucleotides are TGTGCCAGCAGTCTTCGACAGTACAATGAGCAGTTCTTC.